This T cell receptor beta chain was identified in a study of Tregs in tolerant kidney transplant recipients (dated 2019 in TCRdb). At the level of the whole study: Before combined kidney and bone marrow transplantation, this study identified donor-specific regulatory T cells using TCRbeta sequencing and then followed those same cells after transplant. TCRbeta repertoire sequencing was used in 3 healthy controls to compare several methods for expanding Tregs specific for an allogeneic donor.

Including the terminal cysteine and phenylalanine, the CDR3 comprises 14 residues. The DNA shown is the 42-base CDR3, in frame from base 1. CDR1 and CDR2 (LGHNT, FRNRAP) derive from the germline V gene. Relative to germline, V is 4 bases shorter and J is 10 bases shorter, with 19 bases between their ends. Beyond this particular receptor, the publication reports: Expanding Tregs with activated donor B cells appeared to identify the most biologically relevant and donor-specific TCRbeta repertoire. Although technical replication error seemed to be minimal, the question of biological reproducibility was not addressed directly. The study was limited by small patient numbers, and the findings need validation in larger populations and under other immunosuppression protocols.

Genomic DNA was extracted from sorted cells with the QIAGEN DNeasy Blood and Tissue Kit for TCRbeta CDR3 sequencing. High-throughput TCRbeta CDR3 sequencing, including PCR amplification with bias correction and internal controls, was performed commercially through immunoSEQ. For the original study's pipeline: Unique productive TCRbeta sequences were defined by CDR3 nucleotide sequence where primers matched, otherwise by CDR3 amino acid sequence with Vbeta and Jbeta genes. As a correction for sorting error, sequences shared between sorted populations at a frequency ratio of 2:1 or less were discarded, and the remaining shared sequences were assigned to the higher population. A sequence counted as donor-reactive if, in CFSE-low cells, the sequence had a frequency of at least 0.01% and was expanded at least 5-fold compared with unstimulated cells. Jensen-Shannon divergence calculated on the top 100 TCRbeta sequences ranked by frequency was used to measure repertoire divergence. For any sample with multiple sequencing runs, sorting error was corrected in each run separately before the runs were pooled. Drawn from immuneACCESS, this table holds only the in-frame rearrangements with V and J called that TCRdb kept. Clones are partly lost; checked studies trace under half to an unresolved V gene and leave the rest unexplained. Clone size and V and J calls were adopted from that table, with D and trimming inferred from the DNA. In this sample the table shows 85,000 to 95,000 clones, 90% to 95% of which occur a single time. Over 4% of the sample is taken by the ten largest.

Unstimulated Tregs (CD4+CD25+CD127-), CD4+ non-Tregs (CD4+CD25-), CD4 and CD8 cells were FACS-sorted from thawed PBMCs. Healthy control blood came either as purchased buffy coats or from healthy volunteers. Healthy control blood was processed to PBMCs with a Ficoll density gradient and then cryopreserved, whereas patient PBMCs were collected both before and after transplant. Comment on this clone: Its cognate antigen has yet to be identified. It has no much larger one-base neighbor in the sample; base qualities were not kept.

This TCR was sampled from a human donor in good health. In this chain, TRBV12-5 is recombined with TRBJ2-5, with TRBD2 tentatively as D gene (6 bases match). Sequenced input: CD8+ T cells from blood. The CDR3: CASGSWTAVEGQYF. The nucleotides are TGTGCTAGTGGTTCCTGGACGGCGGTGGAGGGCCAGTACTTC.